Below, 9 T cell receptor beta chains from the same sample are listed, as sequenced in a study of cytomegalovirus exposure and HLA in healthy donors. 13 Jbeta primers and 60 Vbeta primers were used for the PCR. Only in-frame clones appear in the TCRdb table, and some are missing; sequencing was by immunoSEQ multiplex PCR. Counted here are around 120,000 clones, around three quarters occurring once; the ten biggest clones make up roughly 4.3%. What was sequenced was PBMCs. The receptors shown here come from a man aged 30 to 45 in good health and CMV-seropositive.

The chain is built from TRBV2 and TRBJ2-7; 7 bases map to TRBD1. Germline V gene data show CDR1 as SNHLY and CDR2 as FYNNEI. Trimming cost V 5 bases and J 3 bases; bases outside gene matches: 10. The CDR3 length is 15 residues. The CDR3 protein is CASSRQGEWSYEQYF. CDR3 DNA sequence: TGTGCCAGCAGTCGTCAGGGGGAGTGGAGCTACGAGCAGTACTTC.

This clone was seen once. The chain employs TRBV11-2 and TRBJ1-2, with 8 bases identical to TRBD1. Germline CDR1 reads SGHAT; CDR2 reads FQNNGV. This CDR3 spans 13 amino acids. The ends lost 5 bases at V and 6 bases at J; junction bases unmatched: 5. The CDR3 sequence is CASSPGTGNGYTF. CDR3 DNA: TGTGCCAGCAGCCCTGGGACAGGAAATGGCTACACCTTC.

J is TRBJ2-3 and V is TRBV7-3, with a tentative D call TRBD1 (6 bases). Germline assignment: CDR1 SGHTA and CDR2 FQGTGA. V dropped 1 base and J dropped 0 bases, with 17 bases sitting between them. This CDR3 contains 18 residues. CDR3: CASSLSGGETISTDTQYF. DNA for the CDR3: TGTGCCAGCAGCTTAAGTGGGGGCGAAACTATTAGCACAGATACGCAGTATTTT.

The V and J genes are TRBV2 and TRBJ1-1; the D gene is possibly TRBD1 (5 bases). Between the trimmed V and J ends, which lost 4 bases and 5 bases, there was a span of 14 bases. The CDR3 contains 14 residues. Germline loops: CDR1 SNHLY, CDR2 FYNNEI. The CDR3 sequence: CASSASGVWTEAFF. CDR3 in DNA: TGTGCCAGCAGTGCCTCGGGGGTATGGACTGAAGCTTTCTTT.

This sequence joins TRBV9 and TRBJ2-5, with a tentative D call TRBD1 (5 bases). The CDR3 length is 14 residues. Between the trimmed V and J ends, which lost 0 bases and 5 bases, there was a span of 11 bases. CDR1 is SGDLS, CDR2 YYNGEE, per germline. The CDR3 DNA reads as TGTGCCAGCAGCGTAGGCGCAGGGTACGAGACCCAGTACTTC. It specifies CASSVGAGYETQYF.

J is TRBJ2-2 and V is TRBV25-1, with D possibly matching TRBD1 (6 bases). CDR3 size: 14 residues. Germline V CDR1 and CDR2: MGHDK, SYGVNS. V was pared by 4 bases and J by 6 bases, with 12 bases between. CDR3 coding DNA: TGTGCCAGCAGTGGAACAGGGTCGTCCGGGGAGCTGTTTTTT. Protein sequence: CASSGTGSSGELFF.

This clone turned up a few times. This chain uses TRBV6-4 with TRBJ2-3; 8 bases line up with TRBD2. Unmatched junction bases numbered 9, after V lost 3 bases and J lost 4 bases. The length of the CDR3 is 16 residues. Germline V gene lookup returns CDR1 MRHNA and CDR2 SNTAGT. CDR3 nucleotides: TGTGCCAGCAGTGAATCCGGGACTAGGGGGGCAGATACGCAGTATTTT. Translated, it gives CASSESGTRGADTQYF.

This clone was counted a few times. The chain couples TRBV5-4 to TRBJ2-2, with a tentative D call TRBD1 (5 bases). CDR1 and CDR2 (germline): SGHNT, YYREEE (reference sequence). V lost 3 bases and J lost 1, with 10 bases in between. CDR3 length: 15 residues. CDR3 sequence reads: CASSSGIVNTGELFF. CDR3 coding DNA: TGTGCCAGCAGCTCAGGGATAGTGAACACCGGGGAGCTGTTTTTT.

Notes on this clone: Germline and junction disagree at one end, which may indicate a read error. Other DNA variants within this sample encode the same CDR3. V gene TRBV7-3 combines with J gene TRBJ2-3; maybe TRBD2 (5 bases). Germline values: CDR1 SGHTA, CDR2 FQGTGA. This CDR3 has 12 amino acids. The CDR3 DNA is TGCGCCAGCAGCTCTCCCCGGGGTACGCAGTATTTT. The encoded protein is CASSSPRGTQYF.